This T cell receptor (beta chain) was sequenced for a study of blood T cell repertoires in COVID-19. For the study at large: Sites across the United States, Italy and Spain contributed samples from acute and convalescent COVID-19.

Per the authors' pipeline: Amplification from reference gene primers served as the basis for estimated nucleated cell counts. Method: immunoSEQ multiplex PCR; TCRdb's copy keeps in-frame clones and lacks some. That table gives V, J and clone size, and the DNA gave D and trimming. The table has 250,000 to 350,000 clones, about nine tenths seen once. The CDR3 runs 11 residues. Per the germline V gene, CDR1 is DFQATT and CDR2 is SNEGSKA (reference sequence). V was pared by 6 bases and J by 5 bases, with 2 bases of the junction left unmatched. About this clone: Different DNA sequences within this sample yield the same CDR3.

The clonotype was recovered from a man between 18 and 35 years old with active or convalescent COVID-19. The source material was peripheral blood. The genes are TRBV20-1 and TRBJ1-2, with 8 positions matching TRBD1. CDR3 amino acids: CSARQGYGYTF. The CDR3 nucleotides read TGCAGTGCCAGACAGGGGTATGGCTACACCTTC.